The 13 T cell receptor beta chains given below trace back to one sample, sequenced in a study of blood T cell repertoires in COVID-19. Measured with immunoSEQ multiplex PCR; TCRdb has only the in-frame clones, and not every one. The table has about 220,000 clones, 82% seen once. The sample comprised peripheral blood. All receptors come from a woman aged 80 or older with acute or convalescent COVID-19.

The J gene is TRBJ1-3, the V gene TRBV11-2; TRBD1 might be the D (6 bases). Trimming took 4 bases from V and 2 from J, leaving 9 bases between them. The germline V gene has CDR1 SGHAT and CDR2 FQNNGV. CDR3 length: 14 amino acids. The CDR3 bases are TGTGCCAGCAGCTCCTACAGGGCTGGAAACACCATATATTTT. Protein product: CASSSYRAGNTIYF.

This clone turned up a few times. The rearrangement joins TRBV6-2 or TRBV6-3 to TRBJ1-1; D is possibly TRBD1 (6 bases). The V end lost 6 bases, the J end lost 9 bases, and 14 bases lay between the germline ends. Germline V gene data show CDR1 as MNHEY and CDR2 as SVGEGT. The CDR3 spans 12 residues. The CDR3 DNA follows: TGTGCCAGCAGCTCAGGACAGCCCAAAGCTTTCTTT. Translation gives CASSSGQPKAFF.

The rearrangement links TRBV9 to TRBJ1-2, with TRBD1 as a possible D gene (6 bases). The CDR3 is 14 residues long. V was trimmed by 4 bases and J by 1 base, leaving 11 bases between them. The V gene's germline CDR1 is SGDLS and CDR2 YYNGEE. DNA of the CDR3: TGTGCCAGCAGCACGGACAGCTTTAACTATGGCTACACCTTC. This sequence encodes CASSTDSFNYGYTF.

There are a few counts of this clone. This chain uses TRBV18 with TRBJ1-2; D uncertain. The CDR3 consists of 17 residues. Trimming left V 0 bases short and J 4 bases short, with 18 bases between. Germline V gene lookup returns CDR1 KGHSH and CDR2 LQKENI. CDR3 DNA sequence: TGTGCCAGCTCACCACCGGTGGGCGGGCCAGGCGGCTATGGCTACACCTTC. This codes for CASSPPVGGPGGYGYTF.

In this sample, this clone turned up once. The V and J genes are TRBV7-3 and TRBJ2-1; D unclear. CDR3 length equals 13 residues. CDR1 and CDR2 from the germline V gene are SGHTA and FQGTGA. V lost 5 bases to trimming and J lost 5 bases, with 10 bases between them. CDR3 protein: CASSLPPNNEQFF. CDR3 coding DNA: TGTGCCAGCAGCCTCCCCCCTAACAATGAGCAGTTCTTC.

This clone was found once. This chain connects TRBV5-1 to TRBJ2-2, with TRBD1 matching over 7 bases. Germline values: CDR1 SGHRS, CDR2 YFSETQ. V trimming: 5 bases; J trimming: 0 bases; junction bases outside the gene matches: 10. The CDR3 loop spans 17 amino acids. The CDR3 spells CASRSTPGTANTGELFF. DNA for the CDR3: TGCGCCAGCAGATCTACTCCCGGGACAGCGAACACCGGGGAGCTGTTTTTT. The full variable domain, completed using reference TRBV5-1 and TRBJ2-2, is KAGVTQTPRYLIKTRGQQVTLSCSPISGHRSVSWYQQTPGQGLQFLFEYFSETQRNKGNFPGRFSGRQFSNSRSEMNVSTLELGDSALYLCASRSTPGTANTGELFFGEGSRLTVL.

This rearrangement joins TRBV2 to TRBJ2-2, with a weak D call TRBD2 (7 bases). CDR1 SNHLY and CDR2 FYNNEI come from the germline V gene. The CDR3 sequence is 14 residues long. Trimming left V 7 bases short and J 5 bases short, with 14 bases between. The CDR3 sequence is CASKEGGQTGELFF. The CDR3, as DNA: TGTGCCAGCAAGGAGGGGGGGCAGACCGGGGAGCTGTTTTTT.

V usage is TRBV7-6 and J usage is TRBJ2-7, with TRBD2 identical over 16 bases. CDR3 length: 18 residues. Losses at the gene ends were 2 bases for V and 2 bases for J; bases not matched to a gene: 6. The germline gives CDR1 SGHVS, CDR2 FNYEAQ. The CDR3 DNA is TGTGCCAGCAGCTTAATCACCGGGACTAGCGGGGGGGCCTACGAGCAGTACTTC. This gives the protein CASSLITGTSGGAYEQYF.

The chain is built from TRBV24-1 and TRBJ2-3; TRBD2 agrees at 7 bases. The V segment lost 12 bases and the J segment 3 bases; nucleotides outside the gene matches: 11. The CDR3 length is 14 residues. Per the germline V gene, CDR1 is KGHDR and CDR2 is SFDVKD. The DNA of the CDR3 is TGTGCCTCTATGGGGGGGTCGGCTACAGATACGCAGTATTTT. This translates into CASMGGSATDTQYF.

The V call is TRBV19, the J call TRBJ2-7; 8 bases map to TRBD1. The germline V gene encodes CDR1 LNHDA and CDR2 SQIVND (reference sequence). The V gene end was trimmed by 3 bases and the J gene end by 5 bases; junction bases not matched to a gene: 6. The CDR3 is 14 amino acids. Here the CDR3 DNA reads TGTGCCAGTAGTATGGAACAGGGGGTCGACGAGCAGTACTTC. Encoded protein: CASSMEQGVDEQYF. Full variable domain (missing parts from reference TRBV19 and TRBJ2-7): DGGITQSPKYLFRKEGQNVTLSCEQNLNHDAMYWYRQDPGQGLRLIYYSQIVNDFQKGDIAEGYSVSREKKESFPLTVTSAQKNPTAFYLCASSMEQGVDEQYFGPGTRLTVT.

V is TRBV7-2 and J is TRBJ2-5; 8 bases align to TRBD2. Germline trimming cut 5 bases from V and 1 base from J; bases unmatched to any gene: 6. Germline lookup yields CDR1 SGHTA and CDR2 FQGNSA. The CDR3 is made up of 15 amino acids. This CDR3 reads CASSLAGGFQETQYF. The CDR3 region has the DNA TGTGCCAGCAGCCTCGCGGGGGGTTTCCAAGAGACCCAGTACTTC.

V gene TRBV27 combines with J gene TRBJ1-4, with D perhaps matching TRBD1 (6 bases). Trimming took 4 bases from V and 5 from J, leaving 14 bases between them. CDR3 length equals 15 residues. Germline assignment: CDR1 MNHEY and CDR2 SMNVEV (reference sequence). The CDR3: CASSSPGDPNEKLFF. CDR3 nucleotide sequence: TGTGCCAGCAGTTCCCCAGGGGATCCGAATGAAAAACTGTTTTTT.

J is TRBJ1-6 and V is TRBV5-4; D is ambiguous. CDR3 length equals 14 residues. Looked up from germline, CDR1 is SGHNT and CDR2 is YYREEE (reference sequence). With 4 bases removed from V and 4 bases from J, the gap between germline ends came to 9 bases. The DNA for the CDR3 is TGTGCCAGCAGCAGGGAGGGATATAATTCACCCCTCCACTTT. Translated: CASSREGYNSPLHF.